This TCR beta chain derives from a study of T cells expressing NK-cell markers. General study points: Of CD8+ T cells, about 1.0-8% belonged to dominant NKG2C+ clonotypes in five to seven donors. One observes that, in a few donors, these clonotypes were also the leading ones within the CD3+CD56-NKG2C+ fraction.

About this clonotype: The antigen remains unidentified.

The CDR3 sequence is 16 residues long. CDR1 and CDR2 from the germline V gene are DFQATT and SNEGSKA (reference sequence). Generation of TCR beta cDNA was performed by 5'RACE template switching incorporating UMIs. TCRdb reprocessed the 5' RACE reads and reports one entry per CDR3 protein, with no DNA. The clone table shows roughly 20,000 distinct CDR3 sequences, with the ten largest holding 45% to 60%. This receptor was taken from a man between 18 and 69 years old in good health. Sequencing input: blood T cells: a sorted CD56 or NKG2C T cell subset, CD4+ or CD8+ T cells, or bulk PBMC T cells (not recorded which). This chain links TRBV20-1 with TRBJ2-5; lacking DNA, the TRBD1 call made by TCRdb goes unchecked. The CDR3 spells CSARGLGQGARGTQYF.